The present T cell receptor (beta chain) was sequenced within a study of blood T cell repertoires in COVID-19. Study at large: Samples taken during acute and convalescent COVID-19 were collected in the United States, Italy and Spain. PBMCs, B-cell-depleted T cells, or T cells were the source of the cDNA or gDNA that made up the material.

Germline loops: CDR1 SGHTA, CDR2 FQGTGA. V lost 1 base and J 3 bases, leaving 7 bases between the germline ends. This CDR3 is 14 amino acids long. Original methodology: Quantification of nucleated cells was approximated via reference gene primer amplification. Repertoires were generated with immunoSEQ multiplex PCR, while TCRdb's copy carries only in-frame clones and drops some. V and J calls and clone size are as listed in that table; D and trimming were resolved from the DNA. The data show roughly 110,000 clones, 85% to 95% seen once. The clonotype comes from a woman in her thirties with acute or convalescent COVID-19. The chain has TRBV7-3 and TRBJ2-1; a weak D match, TRBD2 (5 bases). Material for sequencing was peripheral blood. This chain's CDR3 is CASSLSRDYNEQFF. Here the CDR3 DNA reads TGTGCCAGCAGCTTAAGCCGGGACTACAATGAGCAGTTCTTC.